The 18 T cell receptor beta chains reported below all come from one sample, sequenced in a study of Graves' ophthalmopathy and Graves' hyperthyroidism. TCR beta CDR3 amplification used RNA transcripts. First-round RT-PCR employed HTBI primers, with a second-round multiplex PCR after it. TCRdb independently ran MiXCR on the multiplex PCR reads; one entry per CDR3 protein. The table lists about 740,000 distinct CDR3 sequences, approximately 40% of them singletons, with less than 55% in the top ten. Source material: peripheral blood. These receptors were obtained from an adult man with Graves' ophthalmopathy.

This clonotype has only a few counts. This sequence joins TRBV9 and TRBJ1-1; 11 bases match TRBD1. J was trimmed by 3 bases and V by 2 bases; bases with no gene match: 3. Germline assignment: CDR1 SGDLS and CDR2 YYNGEE. The CDR3 is 15 amino acids. CDR3 loop: CASSVGQGAYTEAFF. The CDR3 DNA follows: TGTGCCAGCAGCGTCGGACAGGGGGCTTACACTGAAGCTTTCTTT.

Comments on this clonotype: It is likely a read error, because the conserved phenylalanine at the end of the CDR3 is missing. The chain links TRBV25-1 to TRBJ1-6; D gene ambiguous. The germline V gene encodes CDR1 MGHDK and CDR2 SYGVNS. The V gene lost 7 bases and the J gene lost 10 bases, with 8 bases spanning the gap. The CDR3 sequence is 11 residues long. The CDR3 DNA is TGTGCCAGCACACAAAGGTCACCCCTCCACCTT. Translation: CASTQRSPLHL.

J is TRBJ2-7 and V is TRBV29-1; TRBD1 might be the D (5 bases). The CDR3 is made up of 12 amino acids. The V gene lost 4 bases and the J gene lost 2 bases, with 9 bases spanning the gap. Germline values: CDR1 SQVTM, CDR2 ANQGSEA. CDR3 amino acids: CSVGQPAYEQYF. The CDR3 DNA follows: TGCAGCGTTGGACAGCCTGCCTACGAGCAGTACTTC.

CDR3 amino acids: CATPPRQGTYSNQPQHF. CDR3 bases: TGTGCCACCCCTCCGAGACAGGGTACTTATAGCAATCAGCCCCAGCATTTT. The J gene is TRBJ1-5, the V gene TRBV10-3; 7 bases map to TRBD1. V dropped 10 bases and J dropped 0; count of bases not matched to a gene: 15. This CDR3 has 17 residues. Germline lookup yields CDR1 ENHRY and CDR2 SYGVKD.

This clonotype was counted a few times. The chain has TRBV20-1 and TRBJ2-5; no firm D call. The V end was cut by 7 bases, the J end by 0 bases, with 9 bases between. This CDR3 region has 12 residues. The V gene's germline CDR1 is DFQATT and CDR2 SNEGSKA (reference sequence). The CDR3 nucleotides read TGCAGTGTTTGGGGTCACCAAGAGACCCAGTACTTC. It yields the protein CSVWGHQETQYF.

On this clonotype itself: At one boundary the junction diverges from the germline segment, which might be a read error. This chain connects TRBV25-1 to TRBJ1-5; 7 bases line up with TRBD1. CDR1 MGHDK and CDR2 SYGVNS come from the germline V gene. The CDR3 contains 12 residues. The CDR3 sequence is CTSGDRRQPQHF. DNA of the CDR3: TGTACCAGCGGGGACAGACGACAGCCCCAGCATTTT. Full variable domain (outside the CDR3, taken from reference TRBV25-1 and TRBJ1-5): EADIYQTPRYLVIGTGKKITLECSQTMGHDKMYWYQQDPGMELHLIHYSYGVNSTEKGDLSSESTVSRIRTEHFPLTLESARPSHTSQYLCTSGDRRQPQHFGDGTRLSIL.

This clonotype showed up just a few times. The gene calls are TRBV5-6 and TRBJ1-5; 9 positions match TRBD1. Germline V CDR1 and CDR2: SGHDT, YYEEEE. Trimming at V came to 1 base and at J to 1 base, leaving 6 bases not matched to a gene. This CDR3 has 17 residues. CDR3 in amino acids: CASSLYGTGWSNQPQHF. The CDR3 DNA reads TGTGCCAGCAGCTTGTATGGGACAGGGTGGAGCAATCAGCCCCAGCATTTT. Supplemented by reference TRBV5-6 and TRBJ1-5, the full variable domain reads DAGVTQSPTHLIKTRGQQVTLRCSPKSGHDTVSWYQQALGQGPQFIFQYYEEEERQRGNFPDRFSGHQFPNYSSELNVNALLLGDSALYLCASSLYGTGWSNQPQHFGDGTRLSIL.

This sequence joins TRBV20-1 and TRBJ2-7; D call uncertain. Per the germline V gene, CDR1 is DFQATT and CDR2 is SNEGSKA (reference sequence). The CDR3 has 15 amino acids. Trimming cost V 1 base and J 4 bases, with 17 bases left between them. Here the CDR3 DNA reads TGCAGTGCTAGAGCCTTGCTAGGGCGTTATTACGAGCAGTACTTC. Its translation is CSARALLGRYYEQYF.

This clonotype occurred many times. This sequence joins TRBV29-1 and TRBJ1-1; TRBD1 might be the D (6 bases). V lost 6 bases to trimming and J lost 4 bases, with 12 bases between them. The CDR3 has 12 amino acids. Germline lookup yields CDR1 SQVTM and CDR2 ANQGSEA. CDR3 sequence reads: CSVVDRLTEAFF. The CDR3 bases are TGCAGCGTCGTAGACAGGCTCACTGAAGCTTTCTTT.

This chain joins TRBV20-1 and TRBJ2-7; 10 bases map to TRBD2. The J segment lost 3 bases and the V segment lost 3 bases, leaving 5 bases of the junction unmatched. Germline loops: CDR1 DFQATT, CDR2 SNEGSKA (reference sequence). The CDR3 totals 14 residues. CDR3 bases: TGCAGTGCTAGCAGCGCTAGCGGGAGCTACGAGCAGTACTTC. It codes for CSASSASGSYEQYF.

This clonotype was detected ten times or more. The chain combines TRBV11-2 with TRBJ1-2; D unresolved. V lost 2 bases and J lost 5, with 9 bases in between. Germline V gives CDR1 SGHAT, CDR2 FQNNGV. This CDR3 contains 13 residues. CDR3 in amino acids: CASSLYETYGYTF. The CDR3 DNA sequence: TGTGCCAGCAGCTTATACGAGACATATGGCTACACCTTC.

There are a few counts of this clonotype. The chain joins TRBV4-3 to TRBJ2-7; D is uncertain. The germline V gene has CDR1 LGHNA and CDR2 YSLEER. Between the trimmed V and J ends, which lost 0 bases and 3 bases, there was a span of 9 bases. The length of the CDR3 is 14 residues. The CDR3 coding sequence is TGCGCCAGCAGCCAAGAACCCAGGAACTACGAGCAGTACTTC. The encoded protein is CASSQEPRNYEQYF.

The V and J genes are TRBV12-3 or TRBV12-4 and TRBJ2-2; 7 nucleotides align to TRBD1. This CDR3 contains 12 residues. V was clipped by 6 bases and J by 7 bases; unmatched bases: 2. CDR3 bases: TGTGCCAGCAGGACAGGGATCGGGGAGCTGTTTTTT. Protein sequence: CASRTGIGELFF.

This clonotype was counted once. The V gene is TRBV25-1, the J gene TRBJ2-2; 7 bases are a match to TRBD1. The V gene's germline CDR1 is MGHDK and CDR2 SYGVNS. There are 13 residues in the CDR3. Trimming cost V 11 bases and J 5 bases; bases outside gene matches: 8. This chain's CDR3 is CACDRVRTGELFF. Written as DNA, the CDR3 is TGTGCCTGTGACAGGGTGAGGACCGGGGAGCTGTTTTTT.

The chain joins TRBV2 to TRBJ1-3, with 7 bases fitting TRBD1. Trimming at V came to 5 bases and at J to 4 bases, leaving 5 bases not matched to a gene. Per germline, CDR1 SNHLY and CDR2 FYNNEI. This CDR3 region has 14 residues. The CDR3 protein is CASSSTGRGNTIYF. CDR3 DNA: TGTGCCAGCAGTTCGACAGGGCGGGGAAACACCATATATTTT.

The V call is TRBV25-1, the J call TRBJ2-7, with D perhaps matching TRBD2 (6 bases). CDR1 and CDR2 (germline): MGHDK, SYGVNS. The CDR3 extends over 16 amino acids. V lost 6 bases and J lost 8, with 26 bases in between. The CDR3 DNA reads as TGTGCCAGCAGCTCAGGCGGGGCTATGAGAAAAGCGAAGCAGTACTTC. Residues: CASSSGGAMRKAKQYF.

In its sample, this clonotype was seen a few times. V is TRBV20-1 and J is TRBJ1-1; no reliable D call. The CDR3 has 11 amino acids. Trimming stripped 4 bases from V and 4 bases from J, with 7 bases between. Looked up from germline, CDR1 is DFQATT and CDR2 is SNEGSKA (reference sequence). The CDR3 sequence: CSATDVTEAFF. Here the CDR3 DNA reads TGCAGTGCTACGGACGTCACTGAAGCTTTCTTT.

The chain combines TRBV2 with TRBJ1-5; no definite D call. The CDR3 has 15 amino acids. Trimming took off 1 base at V and 6 bases at J, with 13 bases between the two ends. CDR1 is SNHLY, CDR2 FYNNEI, per germline. The CDR3 spells CASSEVAGIGQPQHF. CDR3 sequence (DNA): TGTGCCAGCAGTGAAGTTGCAGGTATAGGTCAGCCCCAGCATTTT.